Shown below are 27 T cell receptor beta chains from a single sample sequenced in a study of cytomegalovirus exposure and HLA in healthy donors. The study ran its PCR with 60 Vbeta and 13 Jbeta primers. This table comes from immunoSEQ multiplex PCR, and its TCRdb copy is limited to in-frame clones, with some not included. In the table there are roughly 150,000 clones, 82% of which are singletons. Sequences were obtained from PBMCs. The source of these receptors is a woman in her forties or fifties in good health and CMV-seropositive.

In this sample, this clone turned up once. The rearrangement joins TRBV11-2 to TRBJ1-5, with D unclear. Germline assignment: CDR1 SGHAT and CDR2 FQNNGV. The CDR3 contains 14 residues. Trimming removed 0 bases at V and 4 bases at J, with 7 bases between. CDR3 bases: TGTGCCAGCAGCTTAGACAGAAGAAATCAGCCCCAGCATTTT. Translation gives CASSLDRRNQPQHF.

The chain combines TRBV2 with TRBJ2-7; the match to TRBD1 covers 8 bases. From germline, CDR1 is SNHLY and CDR2 FYNNEI. J was trimmed by 4 bases and V by 2 bases; bases with no gene match: 7. This CDR3 contains 15 residues. This chain's CDR3 is CASSEPGRGLYEQYF. CDR3 in DNA: TGTGCCAGCAGTGAACCCGGCAGGGGGCTGTACGAGCAGTACTTC.

The J gene is TRBJ2-3, the V gene TRBV5-6, with TRBD1 as a possible D gene (5 bases). This CDR3 is built from 15 residues. Germline V gives CDR1 SGHDT, CDR2 YYEEEE. Deletions cut 1 base from V and 5 bases from J, with 14 bases between. This CDR3 is CASSLRGAKGDTQYF. CDR3 sequence (DNA): TGTGCCAGCAGCTTGCGTGGGGCCAAGGGAGATACGCAGTATTTT.

With respect to this clone: Other DNA sequences in this specimen translate into the identical CDR3. The chain combines TRBV30 with TRBJ1-6, with 10 bases that match TRBD1. This CDR3 contains 14 residues. V shed 3 bases, J shed 7 bases, and the junction held 3 bases outside the gene matches. Per the germline V gene, CDR1 is GTSNPN and CDR2 is SVGIG (reference sequence). The CDR3 loop is CAWSVDRGNSPLHF. The CDR3 nucleotides read TGTGCCTGGAGCGTGGACAGGGGGAATTCACCCCTCCACTTT.

This CDR3 is CASSYSAWAPEAFF. CDR3 in DNA: TGTGCCAGCAGTTACTCCGCGTGGGCCCCAGAAGCTTTCTTT. The rearrangement joins TRBV6-5 to TRBJ1-1, with D uncertain. V was clipped by 0 bases and J by 8 bases, with 13 bases between them. This CDR3 contains 14 residues. Germline CDR1 and CDR2: MNHEY and SVGAGI.

The chain carries TRBV7-9 and TRBJ1-1; D is possibly TRBD1 (6 bases). The CDR3 is made up of 12 amino acids. Deletions cut 5 bases from V and 8 bases from J, with 12 bases between. CDR1 is SEHNR, CDR2 FQNEAQ, per germline (reference sequence). For the CDR3, the DNA is TGTGCCAGCAGCCCCCCCGGGACAGAAGCTTTCTTT. It yields the protein CASSPPGTEAFF.

The J gene is TRBJ1-1, the V gene TRBV5-4; D is possibly TRBD1 (5 bases). The V gene's germline CDR1 is SGHNT and CDR2 YYREEE (reference sequence). V lost 4 bases and J lost 1, with 17 bases in between. The CDR3 is 16 residues long. CDR3 DNA sequence: TGTGCCAGCAGCCCGGGACTTTCTCGCCCGAACACTGAAGCTTTCTTT. Protein sequence: CASSPGLSRPNTEAFF.

The chain carries TRBV18 and TRBJ2-3; tentative D call: TRBD2 (5 bases). CDR3 size: 12 residues. V gave up 6 bases and J gave up 6 bases, with 10 bases separating them. Germline V CDR1 and CDR2: KGHSH, LQKENI. The CDR3 reads CASSLQRDTQYF. The CDR3, as DNA: TGTGCCAGCTCCCTCCAGCGGGATACGCAGTATTTT.

V usage is TRBV5-8 and J usage is TRBJ1-3; D is unresolved. V lost 0 bases, J lost 3 bases, and 16 bases lay in between. The germline gives CDR1 SGHTS, CDR2 YDEGEE. The CDR3 loop spans 17 amino acids. The chain's CDR3 is CASSLGEVTERGNTIYF. CDR3 bases: TGTGCCAGCAGCTTGGGTGAGGTCACGGAGCGTGGAAACACCATATATTTT.

The chain uses TRBV21-1 and TRBJ1-2; TRBD1 is the table's D call, not checked against the DNA. TRBV21-1 is flagged as a pseudogene. The CDR3 extends over 12 amino acids. The CDR3 region is CASLSQGYGYTF. CDR3 bases: TGTGCCAGCTTATCACAGGGCTATGGCTACACCTTC.

This chain connects TRBV18 to TRBJ2-3, with 8 bases fitting TRBD1. Germline trimming cut 8 bases from V and 0 bases from J; bases unmatched to any gene: 7. The CDR3 sequence is 15 residues long. Germline CDR1 and CDR2: KGHSH and LQKENI. CDR3 DNA sequence: TGTGCCAGCAGCCGACAGGGGTTCAGCACAGATACGCAGTATTTT. Translated: CASSRQGFSTDTQYF.

The chain links TRBV30 to TRBJ2-1; D possibly corresponds to TRBD2 (7 bases). Germline assignment: CDR1 GTSNPN and CDR2 SVGIG (reference sequence). Trimming shortened V by 2 bases and J by 6 bases, and 14 bases separated the two germline ends. This CDR3 is built from 14 residues. CDR3 sequence: CAWSNYGGLNEQFF. In DNA form, the CDR3 reads TGTGCCTGGAGTAATTACGGGGGGCTCAATGAGCAGTTCTTC.

The chain joins TRBV7-8 to TRBJ1-2; maybe TRBD1 (5 bases). V lost 1 base and J lost 2, with 14 bases in between. This CDR3 comprises 16 residues. Germline loops: CDR1 SGHVS, CDR2 FQNEAQ. The CDR3 reads CASSLGQGTRNYGYTF. CDR3 DNA sequence: TGTGCCAGCAGCTTAGGGCAGGGTACAAGGAACTATGGCTACACCTTC.

Regarding this clone: Other DNA sequences within the sample encode an identical CDR3. This sequence joins TRBV9 and TRBJ2-1, with 7 nucleotides matching TRBD2. The V and J ends lost 0 bases and 6 bases, in that order; junction bases with no gene match: 3. The CDR3 covers 14 residues. Germline lookup yields CDR1 SGDLS and CDR2 YYNGEE. The CDR3 DNA reads as TGTGCCAGCAGCGTAGGGGGGGGGATCAATGAGCAGTTCTTC. Translation gives CASSVGGGINEQFF.

The rearrangement links TRBV28 to TRBJ2-7; no firm D call. Trimming shortened V by 6 bases and J by 2 bases, and 5 bases separated the two germline ends. The CDR3 is 11 residues long. Germline V CDR1 and CDR2: MDHEN, SYDVKM. The CDR3 is CASSLTYEQYF. Written as DNA, the CDR3 is TGTGCCAGCAGCCTAACCTACGAGCAGTACTTC.

The rearrangement joins TRBV14 to TRBJ1-4; 8 nucleotides line up with TRBD1. V lost 1 base, J lost 8 bases, and 3 bases stayed unmatched. The CDR3 contains 14 residues. From germline, CDR1 is SGHDN and CDR2 FVKESK. CDR3 protein: CASSQVNRGEKLFF. CDR3 bases: TGTGCCAGCAGCCAAGTAAACAGGGGGGAAAAACTGTTTTTT.

This chain uses TRBV20-1 with TRBJ2-7, with 8 bases identical to TRBD2. Looked up from germline, CDR1 is DFQATT and CDR2 is SNEGSKA (reference sequence). The CDR3 extends over 11 amino acids. V shed 3 bases and J 6 bases; nucleotides not matched to a gene: 1. The CDR3, as DNA: TGCAGTGCTAGCGGGGGGGGCGAGCAGTACTTC. It specifies CSASGGGEQYF.

The rearrangement links TRBV4-2 to TRBJ2-3, with 10 bases identical to TRBD2. The CDR3 consists of 18 residues. V dropped 1 base and J dropped 0; count of bases not matched to a gene: 7. Germline assignment: CDR1 LGHNA and CDR2 YNFKEQ. The CDR3 nucleotides are TGTGCCAGCAGCCAAGCCTTAGCGGGGGGACCTAGCACAGATACGCAGTATTTT. Residues: CASSQALAGGPSTDTQYF.

V and J are TRBV7-2 and TRBJ2-3, with TRBD1 matching 7 bases. Germline CDR1 reads SGHTA; CDR2 reads FQGNSA. J lost 8 bases, V lost 3 bases, and 5 bases had no gene match. CDR3 length equals 13 residues. The CDR3 nucleotides read TGTGCCAGCAGCTTGAAGGGGGCAGGTACGCAGTATTTT. As protein: CASSLKGAGTQYF.

The chain uses TRBV19 and TRBJ1-1, with a possible D match to TRBD1 (5 bases). The CDR3 is 13 residues long. Germline CDR1 is LNHDA and CDR2 is SQIVND (reference sequence). Trimming pared 1 base from V and 6 bases from J, leaving 9 bases between. The CDR3 sequence is CASSIGRTSEAFF. DNA of the CDR3: TGTGCCAGTAGTATAGGAAGGACATCTGAAGCTTTCTTT.

Regarding this clone: Other DNA sequences in this specimen translate into the identical CDR3. This chain links TRBV11-2 with TRBJ1-6; 7 bases are a match to TRBD1. The trim removed 5 bases at V and 5 bases at J, leaving 3 bases unmatched. Per germline, CDR1 SGHAT and CDR2 FQNNGV. This CDR3 is 14 amino acids long. Here the CDR3 DNA reads TGTGCCAGCAGCCTAACAGGGGATAATTCACCCCTCCACTTT. Translating gives CASSLTGDNSPLHF.

The chain combines TRBV19 with TRBJ2-2, with TRBD2 identical over 7 bases. CDR1 and CDR2 (germline): LNHDA, SQIVND (reference sequence). The CDR3 contains 18 residues. Losses at the gene ends were 5 bases for V and 2 bases for J; bases not matched to a gene: 14. The CDR3 DNA is TGTGCCAGTAGTTCCCCCTCCTTAGCGGGCTATAACACCGGGGAGCTGTTTTTT. It codes for CASSSPSLAGYNTGELFF.

The chain combines TRBV29-1 with TRBJ2-1; 7 nucleotides align to TRBD1. This CDR3 spans 13 amino acids. V shed 4 bases, J shed 6 bases, and the junction held 6 bases outside the gene matches. Germline V CDR1 and CDR2: SQVTM, ANQGSEA. CDR3 nucleotides: TGCAGCGTTGTTACAGGGGAGCGCAATGAGCAGTTCTTC. Its translation is CSVVTGERNEQFF.

The chain employs TRBV7-8 and TRBJ2-2, with 13 bases matching TRBD2. CDR1 and CDR2 from the germline V gene are SGHVS and FQNEAQ. This CDR3 has 17 amino acids. V gave up 5 bases and J gave up 6 bases; unmatched junction bases: 9. CDR3 DNA sequence: TGTGCCAGCAGCAGGACTAGCGGGGGAATAAGCGCCGGGGAGCTGTTTTTT. Encoded protein: CASSRTSGGISAGELFF.

This clone has a single count. V gene TRBV7-2 combines with J gene TRBJ2-3, with TRBD2 as a possible D gene (7 bases). The germline CDR1 and CDR2 sequences are SGHTA and FQGNSA. The CDR3 runs to 16 residues. V was pared by 1 base and J by 5 bases, with 16 bases between. CDR3 loop: CASSLVRGGAQDTQYF. CDR3 bases: TGTGCCAGCAGCTTAGTTCGTGGGGGGGCGCAAGATACGCAGTATTTT.

The chain uses TRBV10-3 and TRBJ1-4; unclear D gene. Germline CDR1 and CDR2: ENHRY and SYGVKD. Trimming took off 6 bases at V and 8 bases at J, with 13 bases between the two ends. The CDR3 spans 13 residues. In DNA, the CDR3 is TGTGCCATCAGGCCCGACGGCGGGGAAAAACTGTTTTTT. Its translation: CAIRPDGGEKLFF.

This clone was seen more than once but under ten times. The V gene is TRBV5-1, the J gene TRBJ1-4; no clear D. The V gene lost 1 base and the J gene lost 1 base, with 5 bases spanning the gap. CDR3 size: 14 residues. CDR1 and CDR2 (germline): SGHRS, YFSETQ. Here the CDR3 reads CASSLSGTNEKLFF. The CDR3 coding sequence is TGCGCCAGCAGCTTGAGCGGAACTAATGAAAAACTGTTTTTT.